The clone carrying this T cell receptor (beta chain) appeared many times. Its antigen is not known. This specimen comes from a study of early T cells in non-severe SARS-CoV-2 infection. Study information: Bulk RNA from unsorted whole blood was sequenced; chains were unpaired. Study results and caveats: Anti-spike CD8 responses were favored by VDJdb matching, which missed private and CD4 specificities.

In germline, CDR1 is SGHRS, CDR2 YFSETQ. The ends were cut back, 7 bases at V and 0 bases at J, with 16 bases in the middle. The CDR3 length is 15 residues. Individual cDNA molecules were tagged with unique molecular identifiers. One entry per CDR3 protein results from TCRdb running MiXCR on the 5' RACE reads. This table holds about 64,000 distinct CDR3 sequences, 4.9% found once. Sequences were obtained from whole blood. The rearrangement uses TRBV5-1 and TRBJ1-1; D gene unclear. This receptor was identified in an adult who was a healthcare worker with PCR-confirmed SARS-CoV-2 infection or an uninfected control (not recorded which). This CDR3 reads CASPGKREMNTEAFF. The DNA of the CDR3 is TGCGCCAGCCCCGGGAAGAGGGAGATGAACACTGAAGCTTTCTTT.